This is a list of T cell receptor beta chains from one sample in a study of neoadjuvant nivolumab and ipilimumab in lung cancer. The table came from immunoSEQ multiplex PCR; TCRdb's copy has only in-frame clones and leaves some out. The profile shows about 26,000 clones, around 80% of them singletons. The sequencing used peripheral blood, collected before neoadjuvant nivolumab, alone or with ipilimumab. These receptors were obtained from an adult with non-small cell lung cancer. CDR3s include the opening cysteine and the closing phenylalanine or tryptophan. Each record gives: D gene, clone size, J gene, V gene, CDR3 DNA, CDR3 protein. A D gene is named only where the DNA matches it firmly. Clone sizes are given selectively: once, few, many, or a class where the clone is expanded.

NA | NA | TRBJ2-7 | TRBV7-9 | TGTGCCAGCAGTCCAACCGAGGCATCAGGGTCCAAGCAGTACTTC | CASSPTEASGSKQYF
NA | NA | TRBJ2-3 | TRBV7-6 | TGTGCCAGCAGCTCCGGGGTTAATACGCAGTATTTT | CASSSGVNTQYF
NA | NA | TRBJ2-5 | TRBV18 | TGTGCCAGCTCACCACCTTCCTCGGGGACCCAGTACTTC | CASSPPSSGTQYF
TRBD1 | NA | TRBJ2-3 | TRBV7-3 | TGTGCCAGCAGCCCCAGCGGCGGGACAGGGGGTCCAGATACGCAGTATTTT | CASSPSGGTGGPDTQYF
NA | NA | TRBJ1-2 | TRBV5-6 | TGTGCCAGCATCGCCACCCGAAGCTCCCCGTCCTATGGCTACACCTTC | CASIATRSSPSYGYTF
TRBD1 | NA | TRBJ2-4 | TRBV5-6 | TGTGCCAGCAGCGCTCAGGGGGCATGGACCAAAAACATTCAGTACTTC | CASSAQGAWTKNIQYF
NA | NA | TRBJ1-1 | TRBV29-1 | TGCAGCGTTACGAAGGGCACTGAAGCTTTCTTT | CSVTKGTEAFF
NA | NA | TRBJ2-1 | TRBV7-7 | TGTGCCAGCAGCGAAGGCCCCCAGCGCCAGAATGAGCAGTTCTTC | CASSEGPQRQNEQFF
NA | NA | TRBJ2-1 | TRBV2 | TGTGCCATCACGGGGGACAATGAGCAGTTCTTC | CAITGDNEQFF
NA | NA | TRBJ1-5 | TRBV29-1 | TGCAGCGTGGCAGCGGGGTTCAATCAGCCCCAGCATTTT | CSVAAGFNQPQHF
TRBD1 | NA | TRBJ2-2 | TRBV7-9 | TGTGCCAGCCCGGGACAGGCAAACACCGGGGAGCTGTTTTTT | CASPGQANTGELFF
NA | NA | TRBJ1-1 | TRBV6-5 | TGTGCCAGCACCCCGGGGGGGAGGGAGACTGAAGCTTTCTTT | CASTPGGRETEAFF
NA | few | TRBJ1-1 | TRBV7-6 | TGTGCCAGCAGCTTAGCGGGGGCAGACACTGAAGCTTTCTTT | CASSLAGADTEAFF
TRBD1 | NA | TRBJ1-2 | TRBV29-1 | TGCAGCGTTAAACAGGGGGCAGAGAGTGGCTACACCTTC | CSVKQGAESGYTF
TRBD1 | NA | TRBJ2-1 | TRBV10-3 | TGTGCCATCAGAGACGGGACAGGGGGGTACAATGAGCAGTTCTTC | CAIRDGTGGYNEQFF
NA | NA | TRBJ1-5 | TRBV5-6 | TGTGCCAGCAGCTATGGACCGTATAGCAATCAGCCCCAGCATTTT | CASSYGPYSNQPQHF
TRBD1 | NA | TRBJ2-7 | TRBV2 | TGTGCCAGCAACGAAAGGGGGCTCGGCTCCTACGAGCAGTACTTC | CASNERGLGSYEQYF
NA | NA | TRBJ2-7 | TRBV5-1 | TGCGCCAGCAGCCACCGACGGGACTCGGTCGAGCAGTACTTC | CASSHRRDSVEQYF
TRBD1 | NA | TRBJ1-4 | TRBV4-1 | TGCGCCAGCAGCCCCGGGACAGGGGTACGAAAACTGTTTTTT | CASSPGTGVRKLFF
NA | NA | TRBJ2-5 | TRBV28 | TGTGCCAGCTCTGGGGGGCTGGGATCGGAGACCCAGTACTTC | CASSGGLGSETQYF
NA | NA | TRBJ2-2 | TRBV28 | TGTGCCAGCCTAAGAGGGAACACCGGGGAGCTGTTTTTT | CASLRGNTGELFF
NA | NA | TRBJ2-3 | TRBV28 | TGTGCGGTAGGGTTGACAGATACGCAGTATTTT | CAVGLTDTQYF
TRBD1 | NA | TRBJ1-1 | TRBV7-9 | TGTGCCAGCAGCCCCCTAGGGCAGGGGGTGAACACTGAAGCTTTCTTT | CASSPLGQGVNTEAFF
NA | NA | TRBJ2-7 | TRBV19 | TGTGCCAGTAGTACTGACAGGGGAGGGGAGCAGTACTTC | CASSTDRGGEQYF
NA | NA | TRBJ2-1 | TRBV7-3 | TGTGCCAGCAGCTTAACCCCAGAGAATGAGCAGTTCTTC | CASSLTPENEQFF
NA | NA | TRBJ1-3 | TRBV18 | TGTGCCAGCTCACCTTCGGGCTTGGCCCCAAACACCATATATTTT | CASSPSGLAPNTIYF
TRBD1 | NA | TRBJ2-3 | TRBV2 | TGTGCCAGCAGAATAGGACGAGGGGGCGCGAATACGCAGTATTTT | CASRIGRGGANTQYF